A selection of T cell receptor beta chains follows, all from one sample in a study of CD8+ T cells in alopecia areata. Data came from immunoSEQ multiplex PCR; TCRdb stores just in-frame clones and leaves some out. The sample contains about 92,000 clones, roughly 47% of which appear only once. The starting material was CD8+ T cells sorted from blood, obtained at week 24, from a patient treated with tofacitinib. These receptors originate from a human donor with alopecia areata. Both conserved end residues are part of each CDR3. A D gene is named only where the DNA matches it firmly. Some rows mark clone size as missing; the rest say once, few, many or name a class of expanded clone.

V gene: TRBV29-1
clone size: once
J gene: TRBJ1-1
D gene: TRBD1
CDR3 protein: CSVRKGARTEAFF
CDR3 DNA: TGCAGCGTTCGTAAGGGGGCGAGAACTGAAGCTTTCTTT

V gene: TRBV6-5
clone size: few
J gene: TRBJ2-7
D gene: -
CDR3 protein: CASGRTFPYEQYF
CDR3 DNA: TGTGCCAGCGGCCGGACGTTTCCATACGAGCAGTACTTC

V gene: TRBV4-3
clone size: -
J gene: TRBJ2-3
D gene: TRBD2
CDR3 protein: CASSQGLAGGYTQYF
CDR3 DNA: TGCGCCAGCAGCCAAGGACTAGCGGGAGGTTATACGCAGTATTTT

V gene: TRBV29-1
clone size: -
J gene: TRBJ2-5
D gene: TRBD2
CDR3 protein: CSVEGGTSGRQTQYF
CDR3 DNA: TGCAGCGTGGAAGGTGGGACTAGCGGGAGACAGACCCAGTACTTC

V gene: TRBV6-1
clone size: -
J gene: TRBJ1-2
D gene: -
CDR3 protein: CASSPQGTYNYGYTF
CDR3 DNA: TGTGCCAGCAGTCCTCAGGGGACCTATAACTATGGCTACACCTTC

V gene: TRBV7-9
clone size: -
J gene: TRBJ2-7
D gene: TRBD2
CDR3 protein: CASSLPSGSPVPYEQYF
CDR3 DNA: TGTGCCAGCAGCTTACCTAGCGGGAGTCCGGTGCCCTACGAGCAGTACTTC

V gene: TRBV7-3
clone size: -
J gene: TRBJ2-1
D gene: -
CDR3 protein: CASSFETPTYNEQFF
CDR3 DNA: TGTGCCAGCAGCTTCGAGACGCCGACCTACAATGAGCAGTTCTTC

V gene: TRBV4-1
clone size: -
J gene: TRBJ1-5
D gene: TRBD1
CDR3 protein: CASSLRQGIDQPQHF
CDR3 DNA: TGCGCCAGCAGCCTCAGACAGGGGATCGATCAGCCCCAGCATTTT

V gene: TRBV7-9
clone size: -
J gene: TRBJ2-7
D gene: -
CDR3 protein: CASSFGPEQYF
CDR3 DNA: TGTGCCAGCAGCTTCGGGCCCGAGCAGTACTTC

V gene: TRBV4-1
clone size: -
J gene: TRBJ2-7
D gene: -
CDR3 protein: CASSQDAREPYEQYF
CDR3 DNA: TGCGCCAGCAGCCAAGACGCACGGGAGCCCTACGAGCAGTACTTC

V gene: TRBV15
clone size: -
J gene: TRBJ2-7
D gene: -
CDR3 protein: CATSSVVGVVREQYF
CDR3 DNA: TGTGCCACCAGCAGTGTCGTGGGAGTGGTGCGCGAGCAGTACTTC

V gene: TRBV29-1
clone size: -
J gene: TRBJ2-6
D gene: -
CDR3 protein: CSVVAGVDSGANVLTF
CDR3 DNA: TGCAGCGTTGTGGCAGGGGTGGACTCTGGGGCCAACGTCCTGACTTTC

V gene: TRBV27
clone size: -
J gene: TRBJ2-7
D gene: TRBD1
CDR3 protein: CASNRRGQSSYEQYF
CDR3 DNA: TGTGCCAGCAACCGCAGGGGACAGTCAAGCTACGAGCAGTACTTC

V gene: TRBV4-3
clone size: few
J gene: TRBJ2-1
D gene: TRBD2
CDR3 protein: CASSQDRGTSNEQFF
CDR3 DNA: TGCGCCAGCAGCCAGGATCGAGGGACTAGCAATGAGCAGTTCTTC

V gene: TRBV23-1
clone size: -
J gene: TRBJ2-7
D gene: -
CDR3 protein: CASSHWGAYEQYF
CDR3 DNA: TGCGCCAGCAGTCATTGGGGGGCCTACGAGCAGTACTTC

V gene: TRBV7-2
clone size: -
J gene: TRBJ2-1
D gene: -
CDR3 protein: CASSPRGDEQFF
CDR3 DNA: TGTGCCAGCAGCCCACGAGGCGATGAGCAGTTCTTC

V gene: TRBV15
clone size: -
J gene: TRBJ2-1
D gene: -
CDR3 protein: CATSSTSYNEQFF
CDR3 DNA: TGTGCCACCAGCAGTACCTCCTACAATGAGCAGTTCTTC

V gene: TRBV19
clone size: -
J gene: TRBJ2-7
D gene: TRBD1
CDR3 protein: CASSTDRGPFYEQYF
CDR3 DNA: TGTGCCAGTAGTACCGACAGGGGGCCATTCTACGAGCAGTACTTC

V gene: TRBV7-2
clone size: -
J gene: TRBJ2-7
D gene: -
CDR3 protein: CASSSPGSSYEQYF
CDR3 DNA: TGTGCCAGCAGCTCCCCCGGGAGCTCCTACGAGCAGTACTTC

V gene: TRBV5-8
clone size: -
J gene: TRBJ2-7
D gene: -
CDR3 protein: CASSHGTDYEQYF
CDR3 DNA: TGTGCCAGCAGCCACGGGACGGACTACGAGCAGTACTTC

V gene: TRBV6-1
clone size: few
J gene: TRBJ1-1
D gene: TRBD1
CDR3 protein: CAGGTGGRNTEAFF
CDR3 DNA: TGTGCCGGCGGGACAGGGGGCAGGAACACTGAAGCTTTCTTT

V gene: TRBV6-1
clone size: -
J gene: TRBJ2-3
D gene: -
CDR3 protein: CASSVEASRGSTDTQYF
CDR3 DNA: TGTGCCAGCAGTGTCGAGGCTAGCCGGGGTAGCACAGATACGCAGTATTTT